A selection of T cell receptor beta chains follows, all from one sample in a study of T cells in Graves' hyperthyroidism and ophthalmopathy. TCRdb processed the multiplex PCR reads anew with MiXCR; each CDR3 protein has one entry. The sample includes about 360,000 distinct CDR3 sequences, 13% of them seen just once. The material sequenced was blood. All receptors derive from a woman between 18 and 30 years old with Graves' hyperthyroidism. Both conserved end residues are part of each CDR3. D genes are given only for firm matches. Not every row has a clone size; where given, it reads once, few, many or a size class.

size	V	J	D	DNA	CDR3
many	TRBV20-1	TRBJ1-3	NA	TGCAGTGCTCCCTTCGGAAACACCATATATTTT	CSAPFGNTIYF
few	TRBV18	TRBJ2-1	NA	TGTGCCAGCGGCCGGACTGAATCTAATGAGCAGTTCTTC	CASGRTESNEQFF
NA	TRBV20-1	TRBJ2-1	TRBD2	TGCAGTGCCGGGACTAGCGGAACTGACAATGAGCAGTTCTTC	CSAGTSGTDNEQFF
many	TRBV5-8	TRBJ1-1	NA	TGTGCCAGGGGAAAACGGGGTCTTTGGGGCACTGAAGCTTTCTTT	CARGKRGLWGTEAFF
many	TRBV6-1	TRBJ2-3	NA	TGTGCCAGCAAGCGGGACAGTGGCACAGATACGCAGTATTTT	CASKRDSGTDTQYF
NA	TRBV13	TRBJ2-5	TRBD2	TGTGCCAGCAGCCCTCGGACTAGCGGGGGGCAAGAGACCCAGTACTTC	CASSPRTSGGQETQYF
few	TRBV12-3/TRBV12-4	TRBJ1-5	NA	TGTGCCAGCAGGTTCTCCGGGCCTAGCAATCAGCCCCAGCATTTT	CASRFSGPSNQPQHF
many	TRBV20-1	TRBJ1-2	NA	TGCAGTGCTAGGTCGGACAAACCCTATGGCTACACCTTC	CSARSDKPYGYTF
many	TRBV12-3/TRBV12-4	TRBJ2-3	TRBD2	TGTGCCAGCAGTTTGGGCGGGAGGGCTAGCACAGATACGCAGTATTTT	CASSLGGRASTDTQYF
few	TRBV20-1	TRBJ1-3	NA	TGCAGTGCTAGGTTCGGTGGCAGGGTAAACACCATATATTTT	CSARFGGRVNTIYF
few	TRBV13	TRBJ2-7	NA	TGTGCCAGCAGCCTACAGCTAACCTCCTACGAGCAGTACTTC	CASSLQLTSYEQYF
NA	TRBV6-1	TRBJ1-2	NA	TGTGCCAGCAGTGAAACTGGGGACTATGGCTACACCTTC	CASSETGDYGYTF
few	TRBV6-2/TRBV6-3	TRBJ1-2	NA	TGTGCCAGCAGTTACGGGGCGGCATTCTATGGCTACACCTTC	CASSYGAAFYGYTF
few	TRBV30	TRBJ1-3	NA	TGTGCCTGGGCCACGGGGGGCTCTGGAAACACCATATATTTT	CAWATGGSGNTIYF
many	TRBV11-2	TRBJ1-1	NA	TGTGCCAGCAGCCGTCCCGGGGGGGCTGCCAGGGAAGCTTTCTTT	CASSRPGGAAREAFF
NA	TRBV5-1	TRBJ1-3	NA	TGCGCCAGCAGCTTGGTAGCAGATTCTGGAAACACCATATATTTT	CASSLVADSGNTIYF
many	TRBV6-5	TRBJ2-3	TRBD2	TGTGCCAGCAGTCAAACTAGCGGGGGGGCTACTGGCACAGATACGCAGTATTTT	CASSQTSGGATGTDTQYF
many	TRBV20-1	TRBJ2-1	NA	TGCAGTGTGGAGGGGCCGGCGGGAACCTACAATGAGCAGTTCTTC	CSVEGPAGTYNEQFF
few	TRBV7-2	TRBJ2-7	TRBD2	TGTGCCAGCAGCTCCTCTAGCGGACCCTCCTACGAGCAGTACTTC	CASSSSSGPSYEQYF
many	TRBV6-1	TRBJ2-3	TRBD2	TGTGCCAGCACCGGCTTAGCGGGGGGAGGCACAGATACGCAGTATTTT	CASTGLAGGGTDTQYF
many	TRBV5-6	TRBJ2-7	NA	TGTGCCAGCAGCTTGCAGCCTGGGACCAAAAGCCGGGGCGAGCAGTACTTC	CASSLQPGTKSRGEQYF
few	TRBV19	TRBJ2-1	TRBD1	TGTGCCAGTACCAAATTCGACAGGGACAATGAGCAGTTCTTC	CASTKFDRDNEQFF
many	TRBV10-3	TRBJ2-7	TRBD1	TGTGCCATCAGAGCTCCCCGGGACAGGGGGCTCTACGAGCAGTACTTC	CAIRAPRDRGLYEQYF
many	TRBV5-4	TRBJ1-2	TRBD1	TGTGCCAGCAGCACAGACAGGGGTGTAGGGGGCTACACCTTC	CASSTDRGVGGYTF
NA	TRBV3-1	TRBJ2-1	TRBD2	TGTGCCAGCAGTATCATAGCGGGGGGCTCCTACAATGAGCAGTTCTTC	CASSIIAGGSYNEQFF
few	TRBV19	TRBJ1-5	TRBD1	TGTGCCAGTAGTAGGCTGCCGGGGGGACAGGGGGCCTCTCAGCCCCAGCATTTT	CASSRLPGGQGASQPQHF
NA	TRBV7-8	TRBJ1-2	TRBD1	TGTGCCAGCAGAACCGACCCGCAGGGGGGGGGCTACACCTTC	CASRTDPQGGGYTF
many	TRBV7-2	TRBJ2-1	TRBD2	TGTGCCAGCAGCTTAGCCCTAGCGGGTACCGAGCAGTTCTTC	CASSLALAGTEQFF
NA	TRBV6-6	TRBJ2-1	TRBD1	TGTGCCAGCAGTTACGAGACAGGGGTTGAGCAGTTCTTC	CASSYETGVEQFF
NA	TRBV5-1	TRBJ1-4	TRBD1	TGCGCCAGCAGCCCAGCCCAGGGGGCAGGGGATGAAAAACTGTTTTTT	CASSPAQGAGDEKLFF
many	TRBV5-1	TRBJ2-7	NA	TGCGCCAGCAGCTTGGCCGAGGCGACCCCCCAAGAGCAGTACTTC	CASSLAEATPQEQYF
many	TRBV12-3/TRBV12-4	TRBJ2-4	NA	TGTGCCAGCAGTTTTACTGCTGGGGGCATTCAGTACTTC	CASSFTAGGIQYF
NA	TRBV27	TRBJ2-7	TRBD2	TGTGCCAGCAGTTTATTTAGGGGAGGGGAAGAGCAGTACTTC	CASSLFRGGEEQYF
many	TRBV11-3	TRBJ2-1	TRBD2	TGTGCCAGCAGCTTAGATGCGGGGCCTAGCGGGTTTGGTGAGCAGTTCTTC	CASSLDAGPSGFGEQFF
NA	TRBV5-5	TRBJ2-2	NA	TGTGCCAGCAGCTATTCCGGGACGGGAACCGGGGGGCTGTTTTTT	CASSYSGTGTGGLFF
many	TRBV7-2	TRBJ2-6	NA	TGTGCCAGCAGTCTGACGGGGGCCAACGTCCTGACTTTC	CASSLTGANVLTF
many	TRBV24-1	TRBJ2-1	NA	TGTGCCACCAGTGGAGGGAGACGCTACAATGAGCAGTTCTTC	CATSGGRRYNEQFF
many	TRBV6-1	TRBJ2-7	NA	TGTGCCAGCAGTGAAGTTTGGCAGTCTTCCTACGAGCAGTACTTC	CASSEVWQSSYEQYF
NA	TRBV6-5	TRBJ1-1	NA	TGTGCCAGCAGTTACTCGGCGGGGATGAACACTGAAGCTTTCTTT	CASSYSAGMNTEAFF
many	TRBV3-1	TRBJ2-3	NA	TGTGCCAGCAGCCAAGAGATTAGCGGCGCTCAGTATTTT	CASSQEISGAQYF
many	TRBV5-1	TRBJ2-7	TRBD1	TGCGCCAGCAGCTTGGAGCAGGGGGCCCTCCACGAGCAGTACTTC	CASSLEQGALHEQYF
many	TRBV2	TRBJ1-1	TRBD1	TGTGCCAGCAGTACCCGGGGACAGGGGGGTACTGAAGCTTTCTTT	CASSTRGQGGTEAFF